A selection of T cell receptor beta chains follows, all from one sample in a study of T-cell memory formation after mild COVID-19. Via MiXCR, TCRdb re-called the 5' RACE reads, giving one row per CDR3 protein. The sample lists 580,000 or so distinct CDR3 sequences; 17% were seen once. What was sequenced was PBMCs or a T cell subset sorted from them (not recorded which). All receptors come from an adult woman who had mild COVID-19 (a few samples of this study predate the infection). Cell type and time point are not known. Each CDR3 is given with its conserved first and last residue. The D gene is left open where the match is weak. The listing skips clone size in some rows; elsewhere it reads once, few, many or a size class.

J: TRBJ1-4; D: -; size: -; V: TRBV30; DNA: TGTGCCTGGAGCCGGACCGGGGGGAAACTGTTTTTT; CDR3: CAWSRTGGKLFF
J: TRBJ2-1; D: TRBD2; size: few; V: TRBV5-1; DNA: TGCGCCAGCAGCACGGCTAGCGGGAACTACAATGAGCAGTTCTTC; CDR3: CASSTASGNYNEQFF
J: TRBJ2-7; D: TRBD2; size: few; V: TRBV12-3/TRBV12-4; DNA: TGTGCCAGCGGGACTAGCGACTACGAGCAGTACTTC; CDR3: CASGTSDYEQYF
J: TRBJ2-7; D: -; size: -; V: TRBV18; DNA: TGTGCCAGCTCCACTCTGGACCACGTTAAGTTGGAGCAGTACTTC; CDR3: CASSTLDHVKLEQYF
J: TRBJ2-1; D: TRBD2; size: few; V: TRBV11-3; DNA: TGTGCCAGCAGCTTAAGACTAGCGGGAGTCAATGAGCAGTTCTTC; CDR3: CASSLRLAGVNEQFF
J: TRBJ1-2; D: -; size: -; V: TRBV3-1; DNA: TGTGCCAGCAGCCGAGGTGGCGCTTATAGCTATGGCTACACCTTC; CDR3: CASSRGGAYSYGYTF
J: TRBJ2-7; D: -; size: few; V: TRBV18; DNA: TGTGCCAGCTCACTCTACCGACCACCCGCCGGGCCCTTAGTGAGCTACGAGCAGTACTTC; CDR3: CASSLYRPPAGPLVSYEQYF
J: TRBJ1-2; D: TRBD1; size: -; V: TRBV5-1; DNA: TGCGCCAGCAGCTTGACTACAGGGGGCTTTAAGGGCTATGGCTACACCTTC; CDR3: CASSLTTGGFKGYGYTF
J: TRBJ2-2; D: -; size: -; V: TRBV5-6; DNA: TGTGCCAGCAGCTTGGCACAGAGCGGGGAGCTGTTTTTT; CDR3: CASSLAQSGELFF
J: TRBJ1-2; D: -; size: -; V: TRBV5-6; DNA: TGTGCCAGATACGGTCATCAGGAGACTAGCTGTGGCTACACCTTC; CDR3: CARYGHQETSCGYTF
J: TRBJ2-4; D: -; size: few; V: TRBV27; DNA: TGTGCCAGCAGACCCGGAGGTGGTGGGGAATCCCCCCGAAAATTCAAAAACATTCAGTACTTC; CDR3: CASRPGGGGESPRKFKNIQYF
J: TRBJ1-4; D: -; size: few; V: TRBV4-3; DNA: TGCGCCAGCAGCCCGAAGGTCGACAGCCTTAATGAAAAACTGTTTTTT; CDR3: CASSPKVDSLNEKLFF
J: TRBJ2-7; D: -; size: -; V: TRBV15; DNA: TGTGCCACCAGCAGAGGGAAACTAGCCATCTTTGACGAGCAGTACTTC; CDR3: CATSRGKLAIFDEQYF
J: TRBJ2-1; D: -; size: few; V: TRBV14; DNA: TGTGCCAGCAGCCTACGTTTCGGGGGATCAAGCCGAGAAAATGAGCAGTTCTTC; CDR3: CASSLRFGGSSRENEQFF
J: TRBJ2-1; D: -; size: -; V: TRBV5-1; DNA: TGCGCCAGCAGCTTGTCCAGGGGAATATACAATGAGCAGTTCTTC; CDR3: CASSLSRGIYNEQFF
J: TRBJ2-7; D: -; size: few; V: TRBV3-1; DNA: TGTGCCAGCAGCCAAGACCCAGCGAGTAGGGACGAGCAGTACTTC; CDR3: CASSQDPASRDEQYF
J: TRBJ1-2; D: TRBD1; size: many; V: TRBV12-3/TRBV12-4; DNA: TGTGCCAGCAGTGGGACAGGAGCCCAATTTTTCTATGGCTACACCTTC; CDR3: CASSGTGAQFFYGYTF
J: TRBJ2-7; D: -; size: -; V: TRBV4-3; DNA: TGCGCCAGCAGCCAAGACAGCAGGGTCGACGAGCAGTACTTC; CDR3: CASSQDSRVDEQYF
J: TRBJ2-1; D: -; size: few; V: TRBV7-2; DNA: TGTGCCAGCAGCTCCCCTCGGGACGGAAGCGGTCGGCCCAATGAGCAGTTCTTC; CDR3: CASSSPRDGSGRPNEQFF
J: TRBJ2-7; D: -; size: few; V: TRBV7-9; DNA: TGTGCCAGCAGGGGTGAACCGGGACACCAAGGCTCCTACGAGCAGTACTTC; CDR3: CASRGEPGHQGSYEQYF
J: TRBJ1-1; D: TRBD1; size: -; V: TRBV10-3; DNA: TGTGCCATCAGTAGACAGGGGGATTTGGCCACTGAAGCTTTCTTT; CDR3: CAISRQGDLATEAFF
J: TRBJ2-3; D: -; size: -; V: TRBV4-2; DNA: TGTGCCAGCAGCCAAGGGCCAGGGGAGAGCACAGATACGCAGTATTTT; CDR3: CASSQGPGESTDTQYF
J: TRBJ2-7; D: -; size: -; V: TRBV9; DNA: TGTGCCAGCAGCGCGGGGGTCTCCTACGAGCAGTACTTC; CDR3: CASSAGVSYEQYF
J: TRBJ2-3; D: -; size: few; V: TRBV5-5; DNA: TGTGCCAGCAGCCCATACCTCCCGGGACACGGAGGAGTTGGAGATACGCAGTATTTT; CDR3: CASSPYLPGHGGVGDTQYF
J: TRBJ2-1; D: -; size: few; V: TRBV7-9; DNA: TGTGCCAGCAGCTCACTCCCGGACGGCAGCTCCTACAATGAGCAGTTCTTC; CDR3: CASSSLPDGSSYNEQFF
J: TRBJ1-5; D: -; size: -; V: TRBV12-3/TRBV12-4; DNA: TGTGCCAGCAGCCCGGACCGATACAATCAGCCCCAGCATTTT; CDR3: CASSPDRYNQPQHF
J: TRBJ2-7; D: -; size: few; V: TRBV3-1; DNA: TGTGCCAGCAGCCTCCGGGACTTAGATAGGGTCTACGAGCAGTACTTC; CDR3: CASSLRDLDRVYEQYF
J: TRBJ2-5; D: -; size: -; V: TRBV9; DNA: TGTGCCAGCAGCGTCGCAGAGTATTCGGGGACCCAGTACTTC; CDR3: CASSVAEYSGTQYF
J: TRBJ2-1; D: -; size: few; V: TRBV7-7; DNA: TGTGCTAGCAGCTTAGAGGGGGTTGCTGAGCAGTTCTTC; CDR3: CASSLEGVAEQFF
J: TRBJ1-1; D: TRBD1; size: few; V: TRBV11-2; DNA: TGTGCCAGCAGTATCTATCAGGGGGCGGACTGGAACACTGAAGCTTTCTTT; CDR3: CASSIYQGADWNTEAFF
J: TRBJ2-1; D: -; size: -; V: TRBV12-3/TRBV12-4; DNA: TGTGCCAGCAACCTCCCGGTCGGGTCACAGAGAGGGAGGGAGCAGTTCTTC; CDR3: CASNLPVGSQRGREQFF
J: TRBJ2-2; D: -; size: -; V: TRBV2; DNA: TGTGCCAGCAGTGAGGTCGGGGAGCTGTTTTTT; CDR3: CASSEVGELFF
J: TRBJ2-5; D: TRBD1; size: -; V: TRBV7-3; DNA: TGTGCCAGCAGCTCCACCGGGACAGGACCCCAAGAGACCCAGTACTTC; CDR3: CASSSTGTGPQETQYF
J: TRBJ1-1; D: TRBD1; size: few; V: TRBV6-6; DNA: TGTGCCAGCAGCCCCGGAGGACAGGGGCTGGCTGAAGCTTTCTTT; CDR3: CASSPGGQGLAEAFF
J: TRBJ1-4; D: TRBD1; size: few; V: TRBV4-1; DNA: TGCGCCAGCAGCCAAGTATCAGACAGGGCTAATGAAAAACTGTTTTTT; CDR3: CASSQVSDRANEKLFF
J: TRBJ2-3; D: TRBD1; size: few; V: TRBV25-1; DNA: TGTGCCAGCAGTGAACCGGGACAGGGGAAAACAGATACGCAGTATTTT; CDR3: CASSEPGQGKTDTQYF
J: TRBJ1-1; D: -; size: -; V: TRBV12-5; DNA: TGTGCTAGTAGTTTCGTAATCCCTGAAGCTTTCTTT; CDR3: CASSFVIPEAFF
J: TRBJ2-1; D: -; size: -; V: TRBV2; DNA: TGTGCCAGCAGTGAACCCACGGGGGTAGGCAATGAGCAGTTCTTC; CDR3: CASSEPTGVGNEQFF
J: TRBJ2-3; D: -; size: few; V: TRBV6-1; DNA: TGTGCCAGCAGTGAAGGGGGACTGACAGATACGCAGTATTTT; CDR3: CASSEGGLTDTQYF
J: TRBJ2-2; D: TRBD2; size: few; V: TRBV4-1; DNA: TGCGCCAGCAGCCAAGATTTCAACCCAGTTTGGGCGGGGGAAATCACCGGGGAGCTGTTTTTT; CDR3: CASSQDFNPVWAGEITGELFF
J: TRBJ2-3; D: -; size: -; V: TRBV12-2; DNA: TGTGCAAGTCGCTTAAGTTGCACAGATACGCAGTATTTT; CDR3: CASRLSCTDTQYF
J: TRBJ1-6; D: -; size: many; V: TRBV6-5; DNA: TGTGCCAGCAGGCAGGGCGGAAATAATTCACCCCTCCACTTT; CDR3: CASRQGGNNSPLHF
J: TRBJ1-5; D: -; size: -; V: TRBV7-2; DNA: TGTGCCAGCAGGGGGCCGGGACCTTACTCTCAGCCCCAGCATTTT; CDR3: CASRGPGPYSQPQHF
J: TRBJ2-1; D: -; size: few; V: TRBV5-1; DNA: TGCGCCAGCAGCTTGGCCACAGGGCATAATAGCGAGCAGTTCTTC; CDR3: CASSLATGHNSEQFF
J: TRBJ2-5; D: TRBD1; size: many; V: TRBV11-2; DNA: TGTGCCAGCAGCCGCCCGTTATATGGGACAGGGCCCCAAGAGACCCAGTACTTC; CDR3: CASSRPLYGTGPQETQYF
J: TRBJ2-1; D: -; size: few; V: TRBV5-5; DNA: TGTGCCAGCAGCTTCGGCCCCCTCTCCTACAATGAGCAGTTCTTC; CDR3: CASSFGPLSYNEQFF
J: TRBJ1-6; D: TRBD1; size: few; V: TRBV9; DNA: TGTGCCAGCAGCCCATCGCGACAGGGCGGCTCACCCCTCCACTTT; CDR3: CASSPSRQGGSPLHF
J: TRBJ2-3; D: TRBD1; size: -; V: TRBV24-1; DNA: TGTGCCACCAGAGGGGGCGCGTCAGATACGCAGTATTTT; CDR3: CATRGGASDTQYF
J: TRBJ2-3; D: -; size: -; V: TRBV7-9; DNA: TGTGCCAGCAGAGGCCTTAATAGTAGCGGAGGGCCCCCAGATACGCAGTATTTT; CDR3: CASRGLNSSGGPPDTQYF
J: TRBJ2-3; D: -; size: -; V: TRBV18; DNA: TGTGCCAGCTCACGATCTTTGGGCACAGATACGCAGTATTTT; CDR3: CASSRSLGTDTQYF
J: TRBJ1-2; D: TRBD1; size: few; V: TRBV7-8; DNA: TGTGCCAGCAGCTTACGGACAGGAGAAAATATCTATGGCTACACCTTC; CDR3: CASSLRTGENIYGYTF
J: TRBJ2-4; D: TRBD1; size: -; V: TRBV7-2; DNA: TGTGCCAGCAGCCCGGACAGGGCGGGGGCCAAAAACATTCAGTACTTC; CDR3: CASSPDRAGAKNIQYF
J: TRBJ1-2; D: -; size: -; V: TRBV12-3/TRBV12-4; DNA: TGTGCCAGCAGTTTACTTGCACATTATGGCTACACCTTC; CDR3: CASSLLAHYGYTF
J: TRBJ2-5; D: TRBD2; size: -; V: TRBV29-1; DNA: TGCAGTAGCGGGAGGGCACGGGAGACCCAGTACTTC; CDR3: CSSGRARETQYF
J: TRBJ2-5; D: TRBD2; size: -; V: TRBV6-6; DNA: TGTGCCAGCAGTCCTGGGGGACGGGGCGGGGGGGCTAAGGAGACCCAGTACTTC; CDR3: CASSPGGRGGGAKETQYF
J: TRBJ2-1; D: -; size: few; V: TRBV20-1; DNA: TGCAGTGCTAATCCCCTCACAGGGCCGGGGAGGAATGAGCAGTTCTTC; CDR3: CSANPLTGPGRNEQFF
J: TRBJ2-1; D: TRBD1; size: -; V: TRBV7-9; DNA: TGTGCCAGCAGCTCCCCGCCCGGGACAGCCTACAATGAGCAGTTCTTC; CDR3: CASSSPPGTAYNEQFF